Listed here are 27 T cell receptor beta chains from one sample, sequenced in a study of T-cell reconstitution after alpha-beta-depleted transplantation in children. Preparation of the TCRbeta library used unique molecular identifiers. TCRdb itself ran the PCR reads through MiXCR, one entry per CDR3 protein. The table lists almost 400,000 distinct CDR3 sequences, over 20% of them singletons, with around 3.9% in the top ten. Sequencing used PBMCs from the stem cell graft donor, obtained from the stem cell graft. The receptors were gathered from a human donor who donated a stem cell graft to a child with acute myeloid leukemia.

This clonotype has at least ten counts. This chain connects TRBV12-3 or TRBV12-4 to TRBJ2-4; D is unresolved. The CDR3 spans 11 residues. The V end was cut by 6 bases, the J end by 4 bases, with 4 bases between. The CDR3 DNA sequence: TGTGCCAGCAGCGGGAAAAACATTCAGTACTTC. This gives the protein CASSGKNIQYF.

This clonotype has more than one count but fewer than ten. This chain joins TRBV20-1 and TRBJ2-7, with TRBD1 as a possible D gene (6 bases). CDR1 is DFQATT, CDR2 SNEGSKA, per germline (reference sequence). V was trimmed by 5 bases and J by 2 bases, leaving 10 bases between them. The CDR3 consists of 12 residues. CDR3: CSARDTPYEQYF. CDR3 DNA sequence: TGCAGTGCTCGGGACACCCCCTACGAGCAGTACTTC.

This clonotype has a count of ten or more. The chain couples TRBV6-1 to TRBJ2-7; tentative D call: TRBD2 (6 bases). Trimming removed 7 bases at V and 5 bases at J, with 18 bases between. This CDR3 is 14 amino acids long. Germline loops: CDR1 MNHNS, CDR2 SASEGT. This chain's CDR3 is CASNNPSGGNEQYF. CDR3 bases: TGTGCCAGCAACAACCCTTCGGGCGGGAACGAGCAGTACTTC.

V and J are TRBV4-2 and TRBJ2-5; no reliable D call. V lost 0 bases to trimming and J lost 7 bases, with 12 bases between them. The length of the CDR3 is 14 residues. Germline assignment: CDR1 LGHNA and CDR2 YNFKEQ. CDR3 sequence reads: CASSQDARLGTQYF. The DNA for the CDR3 is TGTGCCAGCAGCCAAGATGCCCGGCTGGGGACCCAGTACTTC.

This clonotype showed up many times. The chain carries TRBV12-3 or TRBV12-4 and TRBJ2-3, with 7 bases matching TRBD2. Losses at the gene ends were 1 base for V and 4 bases for J; bases not matched to a gene: 2. CDR3 length: 14 residues. Here the CDR3 DNA reads TGTGCCAGCAGTTTAGAGGCGGGAGCAGATACGCAGTATTTT. Its translation: CASSLEAGADTQYF.

This clonotype came up many times. CDR3 loop: CASSPSIGEQFF. The CDR3 coding sequence is TGTGCCAGCAGCCCCTCCATTGGTGAGCAGTTCTTC. V is TRBV7-6 and J is TRBJ2-1; no clear D gene. Germline V gene data show CDR1 as SGHVS and CDR2 as FNYEAQ. V lost 5 bases, J lost 9 bases, and 11 bases lay in between. There are 12 residues in the CDR3.

The V call is TRBV5-1, the J call TRBJ2-1; 13 nucleotides align to TRBD2. Losses at the gene ends were 0 bases for V and 9 bases for J; bases not matched to a gene: 3. Germline V gene data show CDR1 as SGHRS and CDR2 as YFSETQ. The CDR3 contains 15 residues. The CDR3 coding sequence is TGCGCCAGCAGCTTGGGGACTAGCGGGAGCAGTGAGCAGTTCTTC. Translating it yields CASSLGTSGSSEQFF.

The chain couples TRBV28 to TRBJ1-1; D might be TRBD1 (5 bases). CDR1 and CDR2 from the germline V gene are MDHEN and SYDVKM. V gave up 2 bases and J gave up 4 bases, with 17 bases separating them. CDR3 length: 16 residues. CDR3 bases: TGTGCCAGCAGTTTAGTTGGGGCACCTGGGGGCACTGAAGCTTTCTTT. This encodes CASSLVGAPGGTEAFF.

Notes on this clonotype: This may stem from a read error, because a much larger clone lies one nucleotide away. The J gene is TRBJ1-1, the V gene TRBV11-2, with D hard to call. Germline loops: CDR1 SGHAT, CDR2 FQNNGV. Between the trimmed V and J ends, which lost 0 bases and 1 base, there was a span of 3 bases. The CDR3 is made up of 13 amino acids. The CDR3 spells CASSLDANTEAFF. CDR3 DNA sequence: TGTGCCAGCAGCTTAGATGCGAACACTGAAGCTTTCTTT.

This clonotype has only a few counts. The V gene is TRBV9, the J gene TRBJ1-2; D is perhaps TRBD1 (6 bases). Germline V lookup: CDR1 SGDLS, CDR2 YYNGEE. Trimming took 4 bases from V and 4 from J, leaving 17 bases between them. There are 15 residues in the CDR3. CDR3 nucleotide sequence: TGTGCCAGCAGCCCAGCTGGGGGCGGGAGCTATGGCTACACCTTC. It is translated as CASSPAGGGSYGYTF.

This chain joins TRBV28 and TRBJ2-7, with TRBD2 matching 10 bases. This CDR3 is 14 amino acids long. CDR1 is MDHEN and CDR2 is SYDVKM in the germline V gene. The V segment lost 3 bases and the J segment 7 bases; nucleotides outside the gene matches: 6. CDR3 loop: CASSFQREGLEQYF. The DNA for the CDR3 is TGTGCCAGCAGTTTCCAGCGGGAGGGCTTAGAGCAGTACTTC.

This clonotype was counted only a few times. V is TRBV12-3 or TRBV12-4 and J is TRBJ2-1, with a weak D call TRBD2 (5 bases). Trimming took 1 base from V and 5 from J, leaving 15 bases between them. CDR3 length: 16 amino acids. The CDR3 loop is CASSLGSNGVNNEQFF. The CDR3, as DNA: TGTGCCAGCAGTTTAGGTTCTAACGGGGTGAACAATGAGCAGTTCTTC.

This clonotype was seen more than once but under ten times. This chain connects TRBV15 to TRBJ2-3; perhaps TRBD2 as D (6 bases). Germline CDR1 is LNHNV and CDR2 is YYDKDF (reference sequence). The CDR3 runs 12 residues. Between the trimmed V and J ends, which lost 8 bases and 4 bases, there was a span of 10 bases. The CDR3 sequence: CATGGSADTQYF. The CDR3 DNA follows: TGTGCCACCGGGGGGTCGGCAGATACGCAGTATTTT.

This sequence joins TRBV12-5 and TRBJ2-1; 7 bases align to TRBD2. Per the germline V gene, CDR1 is LGHNT and CDR2 is FRNRAP. V lost 2 bases to trimming and J lost 0 bases; unmatched junction nucleotides: 13. The CDR3 sequence is 19 residues long. CDR3 in DNA: TGTGCTAGTGGTTTGTCACCCCTGGCTAGCGGCCTCTCCTACAATGAGCAGTTCTTC. It specifies CASGLSPLASGLSYNEQFF.

This clonotype was detected many times. The V gene is TRBV10-3, the J gene TRBJ2-1, with D perhaps TRBD2 (6 bases). Germline assignment: CDR1 ENHRY and CDR2 SYGVKD. CDR3 length: 16 amino acids. Trimming removed 1 base at V and 6 bases at J, with 16 bases between. The chain's CDR3 is CAISEFVYRELNEQFF. The CDR3 DNA follows: TGTGCCATCAGTGAGTTTGTCTACCGGGAGCTCAATGAGCAGTTCTTC.

In its sample, this clonotype was seen once. The genes are TRBV21-1 and TRBJ2-7; TRBD2, the D gene given by the table, was not confirmed from the DNA. TRBV21-1 is an annotated pseudogene. The CDR3 has 16 residues. The CDR3, as DNA: TGTGCCAGCAGCAAAGTTGGTAGCGGGGGTTACTACGAGCAGTACTTC. Residues: CASSKVGSGGYYEQYF.

This rearrangement joins TRBV20-1 to TRBJ2-7; 7 positions agree with TRBD1. The germline CDR1 and CDR2 sequences are DFQATT and SNEGSKA (reference sequence). There are 14 residues in the CDR3. V was pared by 5 bases and J by 4 bases, with 11 bases of the junction left unmatched. The CDR3 sequence: CSAGRDREPYEQYF. The CDR3 DNA is TGCAGTGCTGGCCGAGACAGGGAGCCTTACGAGCAGTACTTC.

This clonotype was seen many times. This chain connects TRBV12-3 or TRBV12-4 to TRBJ1-1; no reliable D call. The V and J ends lost 3 bases and 4 bases respectively, with 12 bases between them. The CDR3 has 14 residues. For the CDR3, the DNA is TGTGCCAGCAGTTTGGAACAGTCCGTCACTGAAGCTTTCTTT. Protein: CASSLEQSVTEAFF.

This clonotype was picked up many times. The V and J genes are TRBV28 and TRBJ2-7, with D maybe TRBD2 (6 bases). This CDR3 spans 15 amino acids. The V gene's germline CDR1 is MDHEN and CDR2 SYDVKM. The V end was cut by 5 bases, the J end by 0 bases, with 14 bases between. The CDR3 is CASSLILASSYEQYF. In DNA, the CDR3 is TGTGCCAGCAGTCTCATCCTAGCGAGCTCCTACGAGCAGTACTTC.

This clonotype was detected many times. V gene TRBV6-6 combines with J gene TRBJ2-7; the D gene is possibly TRBD1 (6 bases). V dropped 9 bases and J dropped 3 bases, with 12 bases sitting between them. This CDR3 is 12 amino acids long. Germline V gene data show CDR1 as MNHNY and CDR2 as SVGAGI (reference sequence). CDR3 sequence: CASRQEIYEQYF. CDR3 nucleotides: TGTGCCAGTCGACAGGAAATCTACGAGCAGTACTTC.

The V and J genes are TRBV21-1 and TRBJ2-6; TRBD1, the table's D call, lacks a check against the DNA. TRBV21-1 is a known pseudogene. The CDR3 runs to 19 residues. Here the CDR3 DNA reads TGTGCCAGCAGCAAAGAAGGACAGCATAAAAGCTCTGGGGCCAACGTCCTGACTTTC. Its translation: CASSKEGQHKSSGANVLTF.

This clonotype was picked up a small number of times. The genes are TRBV20-1 and TRBJ1-4; D is undetermined. The CDR3 contains 14 residues. Trimming took off 4 bases at V and 0 bases at J, with 9 bases between the two ends. The germline V gene encodes CDR1 DFQATT and CDR2 SNEGSKA (reference sequence). The CDR3 region has the DNA TGCAGTGCTACTTTGACGGCAACTAATGAAAAACTGTTTTTT. Protein: CSATLTATNEKLFF.

This clonotype was observed a single time. The CDR3: CASSGAKTTVAGELFF. DNA for the CDR3: TGCGCCAGCAGCGGGGCTAAGACTACCGTTGCCGGGGAGCTGTTTTTT. V and J are TRBV5-1 and TRBJ2-2; possibly TRBD1 or TRBD2 for D (5 bases each). CDR1 SGHRS and CDR2 YFSETQ come from the germline V gene. The CDR3 length is 16 residues. Trimming took 4 bases from V and 6 from J, leaving 19 bases between them.

The J gene is TRBJ2-3, the V gene TRBV6-2 or TRBV6-3; 8 nucleotides align to TRBD1. The V gene end was trimmed by 4 bases and the J gene end by 2 bases; junction bases not matched to a gene: 8. This CDR3 is built from 16 residues. Germline loops: CDR1 MNHEY, CDR2 SVGEGT. In DNA, the CDR3 is TGTGCCAGCAGTTCCGGGACAGGCGTCGACACAGATACGCAGTATTTT. Its protein product is CASSSGTGVDTDTQYF.

CDR3 in amino acids: CSVGTDAINEKLFF. The DNA for the CDR3 is TGCAGCGTTGGGACGGACGCCATTAATGAAAAACTGTTTTTT. The chain is built from TRBV29-1 and TRBJ1-4; D unresolved. The CDR3 sequence is 14 residues long. The germline CDR1 and CDR2 sequences are SQVTM and ANQGSEA. V was shortened by 4 bases and J by 4 bases, with 13 bases between the two germline ends.

The table lists this clonotype with many counts. V usage is TRBV20-1 and J usage is TRBJ2-1; D assignment may be TRBD1 or TRBD2 (6 bases each). Germline values: CDR1 DFQATT, CDR2 SNEGSKA (reference sequence). This CDR3 spans 15 amino acids. Trimming left V 3 bases short and J 2 bases short, with 14 bases between. As DNA, the CDR3 is TGCAGTGCTAGGATACAGGGAGGCCCCTACAATGAGCAGTTCTTC. As protein: CSARIQGGPYNEQFF.

This clonotype has more than one count but fewer than ten. The CDR3 region is CAISETGGVYNEQFF. The CDR3 nucleotides read TGTGCCATCAGTGAGACAGGGGGTGTCTACAATGAGCAGTTCTTC. This sequence joins TRBV10-3 and TRBJ2-1, with TRBD1 matching 8 bases. Trimming took 2 bases from V and 3 from J; bases not matched to a gene: 3. Germline V gene lookup returns CDR1 ENHRY and CDR2 SYGVKD. There are 15 residues in the CDR3.